The TCR beta chain described here comes from a study of response to subunit inactivated influenza vaccine. Notes on the study in general: Each seasonal influenza vaccination recruits few new T cells, the authors suggested.

Via MiXCR, TCRdb re-called the RT-PCR reads, giving one row per CDR3 protein. The data contain 500,000 to 600,000 distinct CDR3 sequences, 16% of them singletons. This clonotype was detected many times. What it recognizes is unknown. The germline V gene has CDR1 DFQATT and CDR2 SNEGSKA (reference sequence). Between the trimmed V and J ends, which lost 0 bases and 9 bases, there was a span of 12 bases. This CDR3 comprises 13 residues. The sequence derives from a man between 45 and 75 years old who received an inactivated influenza vaccine. The input for sequencing was CD4+ T cells sorted from PBMCs, taken around 25 months after vaccination. This chain joins TRBV20-1 and TRBJ2-1; unclear D gene. For the CDR3, the DNA is TGCAGTGCTAGAGACCCCTCTCTTTCTGAGCAGTTCTTC. Translating gives CSARDPSLSEQFF.